One and the same sample provided the 17 T cell receptor beta chains below, sequenced in a study of T cells in Graves' hyperthyroidism and ophthalmopathy. Amplification targeted TCR beta CDR3 regions from RNA transcripts. RT-PCR in the first round (using the HTBI primer set) targeted the TCR CDR3. TCRdb re-called the multiplex PCR reads with MiXCR, one entry per CDR3 protein. The table includes 480,000 or so distinct CDR3 sequences, 13% to 15% detected once. The material sequenced was blood. The receptors stem from a woman aged 18-29 years with Graves' hyperthyroidism.

This clonotype came up many times. CDR3 loop: CASSPMPASTEAFF. CDR3 DNA sequence: TGTGCCAGCAGCCCGATGCCCGCGAGCACTGAAGCTTTCTTT. The rearrangement links TRBV9 to TRBJ1-1; D unresolved. V was shortened by 4 bases and J by 4 bases, with 14 bases between the two germline ends. Germline V gene sequence: CDR1 SGDLS, CDR2 YYNGEE. The CDR3 has 14 amino acids.

This clonotype was seen at least ten times. The chain carries TRBV19 and TRBJ2-1; 7 bases fit TRBD2. Germline-derived CDR1 and CDR2 are LNHDA and SQIVND (reference sequence). This CDR3 is built from 16 residues. After removal of 0 bases from V and 0 bases from J, the junction contained 2 bases not matched to a gene. CDR3 nucleotides: TGTGCCAGTAGTATAGAAGCGGGATTCTCCTACAATGAGCAGTTCTTC. It specifies CASSIEAGFSYNEQFF. The entire variable domain, with the rest obtained from reference TRBV19 and TRBJ2-1, is as follows: DGGITQSPKYLFRKEGQNVTLSCEQNLNHDAMYWYRQDPGQGLRLIYYSQIVNDFQKGDIAEGYSVSREKKESFPLTVTSAQKNPTAFYLCASSIEAGFSYNEQFFGPGTRLTVL.

This clonotype was picked up a small number of times. The genes are TRBV5-1 and TRBJ2-5; 12 bases are a match to TRBD2. Per the germline V gene, CDR1 is SGHRS and CDR2 is YFSETQ. J was trimmed by 4 bases and V by 5 bases; bases with no gene match: 9. The CDR3 has 16 residues. CDR3 amino acids: CASSPPTSGSIETQYF. The CDR3 bases are TGCGCCAGCAGTCCACCGACTAGCGGGAGTATAGAGACCCAGTACTTC. The entire variable domain, with the rest obtained from reference TRBV5-1 and TRBJ2-5, is as follows: KAGVTQTPRYLIKTRGQQVTLSCSPISGHRSVSWYQQTPGQGLQFLFEYFSETQRNKGNFPGRFSGRQFSNSRSEMNVSTLELGDSALYLCASSPPTSGSIETQYFGPGTRLLVL.

This clonotype was recorded many times. In nucleotides, the CDR3 is TGTGCCACCACGGGCAGGGTGAACACTGAAGCTTTCTTT. Its translation is CATTGRVNTEAFF. V gene TRBV2 combines with J gene TRBJ1-1; a possible D gene is TRBD1 (5 bases). The V gene's germline CDR1 is SNHLY and CDR2 FYNNEI. V lost 10 bases and J 0 bases, leaving 12 bases between the germline ends. There are 13 residues in the CDR3.

The chain uses TRBV7-2 and TRBJ2-7, with D possibly being TRBD2 (6 bases). The CDR3 is 16 residues long. Between the trimmed V and J ends, which lost 5 bases and 3 bases, there was a span of 20 bases. Germline V gene sequence: CDR1 SGHTA, CDR2 FQGNSA. CDR3 loop: CASSPTGTGEIYEQYF. The CDR3 bases are TGTGCCAGCAGCCCAACCGGGACTGGCGAAATCTACGAGCAGTACTTC.

A few counts support this clonotype. The chain links TRBV10-1 to TRBJ2-1; TRBD2 might be the D (6 bases). CDR1 and CDR2 (germline): WNHNN, SYGVQD (reference sequence). This CDR3 is built from 13 residues. V was pared by 10 bases and J by 4 bases, with 14 bases between. Here the CDR3 reads CATHPGLYNEQFF. CDR3 in DNA: TGCGCCACCCACCCGGGACTGTACAATGAGCAGTTCTTC.

This clonotype was detected a few times. One junction end does not reproduce the germline sequence, and a read error may be involved. The chain links TRBV2 to TRBJ2-2; 11 bases match TRBD2. Germline V gene lookup returns CDR1 SNHLY and CDR2 FYNNEI. The CDR3 is 14 amino acids. Written as DNA, the CDR3 is TGTACCAGCAGTTTAGCGGGAGGGACCGGGGAGCTGTTTTTT. This gives the protein CTSSLAGGTGELFF.

The rearrangement joins TRBV9 to TRBJ1-5, with unresolved D. CDR3 length equals 13 residues. V was pared by 0 bases and J by 4 bases, with 5 bases between. CDR1 and CDR2 from the germline V gene are SGDLS and YYNGEE. The CDR3 protein is CASSVAPNQPQHF. The CDR3 nucleotides read TGTGCCAGCAGCGTAGCACCTAATCAGCCCCAGCATTTT.

V and J are TRBV12-3 or TRBV12-4 and TRBJ2-1; D not certain. The CDR3 has 14 residues. V was pared by 5 bases and J by 0 bases, with 8 bases between. The chain's CDR3 is CASSAVLSYNEQFF. The CDR3, as DNA: TGTGCCAGCAGTGCCGTCCTCTCCTACAATGAGCAGTTCTTC.

This clonotype has a count of ten or more. The chain links TRBV19 to TRBJ1-2; 7 nucleotides agree with TRBD1. Per the germline V gene, CDR1 is LNHDA and CDR2 is SQIVND (reference sequence). V gave up 6 bases and J gave up 6 bases; unmatched junction bases: 7. This CDR3 contains 13 residues. The CDR3 is CASRSGGTDGYTF. DNA of the CDR3: TGTGCCAGTAGATCAGGGGGAACGGATGGCTACACCTTC.

This clonotype was counted many times. The V and J genes are TRBV12-3 or TRBV12-4 and TRBJ2-2; 7 bases are a match to TRBD1. CDR3 size: 14 residues. J was trimmed by 6 bases and V by 8 bases; bases with no gene match: 9. Here the CDR3 DNA reads TGTGCCAGCGGCGGACAGGATATCCCCGGGGAGCTGTTTTTT. Translated: CASGGQDIPGELFF.

This clonotype was detected many times. The rearrangement uses TRBV12-3 or TRBV12-4 and TRBJ2-6; 7 bases are shared with TRBD1. V was pared by 6 bases and J by 0 bases, with 11 bases of the junction left unmatched. The CDR3 spans 18 residues. The CDR3: CASRLNRGFYSGANVLTF. The CDR3 DNA is TGTGCCAGCAGGCTTAACAGGGGCTTTTACTCTGGGGCCAACGTCCTGACTTTC.

The chain is built from TRBV24-1 and TRBJ2-7, with 9 positions matching TRBD1. V was pared by 4 bases and J by 6 bases, with 9 bases of the junction left unmatched. The germline V gene encodes CDR1 KGHDR and CDR2 SFDVKD. The CDR3 has 15 amino acids. CDR3 bases: TGTGCCACCAGTGACACCGGGACAGGGTCTTTCGAGCAGTACTTC. Amino acids: CATSDTGTGSFEQYF.

V gene TRBV9 combines with J gene TRBJ2-1, with 7 bases aligning to TRBD2. Per the germline V gene, CDR1 is SGDLS and CDR2 is YYNGEE. Trimming took 0 bases from V and 14 from J; bases not matched to a gene: 8. CDR3 size: 13 residues. The chain's CDR3 is CASSVGFSGKEFF. CDR3 nucleotides: TGTGCCAGCAGCGTAGGGTTCAGCGGGAAGGAGTTCTTC.

The V and J genes are TRBV5-4 and TRBJ2-5, with D maybe TRBD2 (5 bases). Per germline, CDR1 SGHNT and CDR2 YYREEE (reference sequence). CDR3 size: 15 residues. V lost 2 bases and J lost 3, with 14 bases in between. CDR3 coding DNA: TGTGCCAGCAGCTTAGCCCGGGAAGGGAAAGAGACCCAGTACTTC. It encodes CASSLAREGKETQYF.

This chain links TRBV20-1 with TRBJ1-5; the match to TRBD1 covers 7 bases. The CDR3 is 15 residues long. Germline CDR1 is DFQATT and CDR2 is SNEGSKA (reference sequence). The J segment lost 4 bases and the V segment lost 3 bases, leaving 9 bases of the junction unmatched. CDR3 nucleotide sequence: TGCAGTGCTAGGGTAAACCGGGACAGAAATCAGCCCCAGCATTTT. It yields the protein CSARVNRDRNQPQHF.

In its sample, this clonotype was seen a few times. A read error is possible here, since a much larger clone lies one base away. The chain recombines TRBV2 with TRBJ1-5; D not resolved. Germline-derived CDR1 and CDR2 are SNHLY and FYNNEI. Between the trimmed V and J ends, which lost 4 bases and 10 bases, there was a span of 17 bases. The CDR3 sequence is 14 residues long. CDR3 residues: CASSVSIEISPQHF. The CDR3 region has the DNA TGTGCCAGCAGTGTGTCGATCGAGATCTCTCCCCAGCATTTT.